This T cell receptor beta chain emerged from a study of Ad26.COV2.S vaccination and SARS-CoV-2 variants. After removal of 1 base from V and 0 bases from J, the junction contained 7 bases not matched to a gene. Per the germline V gene, CDR1 is GTSNPN and CDR2 is SVGIG (reference sequence). This CDR3 contains 16 residues. Noted treatment: 15 to 20 received Ad26.COV2.S at low or high dose, single or two shots; about 5 received placebo; per-sample allocation not given. Repertoires come from day 63 after the first vaccine or placebo injection. In Boston, the donor was an adult between 18-55 years of age. Produced via immunoSEQ multiplex PCR; TCRdb's table is partial and in-frame only. The sample holds about 470,000 clones, less than 95% seen once.

The chain is built from TRBV30 and TRBJ2-5, with TRBD1 identical over 8 bases. The starting material was peripheral blood, obtained in a trial of Ad26.COV2.S vaccine versus placebo. This sequence originates from a person between 18 and 60 years old who received the Ad26.COV2.S COVID-19 vaccine or a placebo. The CDR3 coding sequence is TGTGCCTGGAGTGCGCAGGGGGCCTGGGACCAAGAGACCCAGTACTTC. This translates into CAWSAQGAWDQETQYF.